The present TCR beta chain was sequenced within a study of blood T cells in healthy people across ages. This clonotype was seen more than once but under ten times. A sample-barcoded 5' primer and a J-beta primer mix were used in a second PCR of roughly 7 to 11 cycles. TCRdb passed the 5' RACE reads through MiXCR, listing each CDR3 protein once. The sample yields approximately 690,000 distinct CDR3 sequences, 45% to 65% seen once. Sequences were obtained from blood. This sequence was found in a man aged 60 to 69 in good health.

CDR3 in amino acids: CASSPAAGGETQYF. As DNA, the CDR3 is TGTGCCAGCAGTCCTGCGGCGGGAGGAGAGACCCAGTACTTC. The chain carries TRBV12-3 or TRBV12-4 and TRBJ2-5, with 8 bases identical to TRBD2. The V and J ends lost 5 bases and 4 bases, in that order; junction bases with no gene match: 6. This CDR3 is built from 14 residues.